What follows are 6 T cell receptor beta chains derived from one specimen sequenced in a study of T cell repertoires in cytomegalovirus infection. TCRdb passed the reads through MiXCR, listing each CDR3 protein once. In the table there are approximately 120,000 distinct CDR3 sequences, around 28% of which are singletons. No antigen has been assigned to these receptors. This specimen was CD8+ T cells from cultured PBMCs, taken from culture after CMV antigen stimulation. The origin of the receptors is a human donor in good health (CMV status not recorded). Some clones in this sample may be carry-over from other donors' samples.

V usage is TRBV13 and J usage is TRBJ2-1; D perhaps matches TRBD1 (6 bases). CDR3 length: 13 amino acids. Germline V CDR1 and CDR2: PRHDT, FYEKMQ (reference sequence). Between the trimmed V and J ends, which lost 2 bases and 6 bases, there was a span of 8 bases. CDR3 loop: CASSLLGGNEQFF. The CDR3 DNA sequence: TGTGCCAGCAGCTTATTAGGGGGCAATGAGCAGTTCTTC.

The chain has TRBV6-2 or TRBV6-3 and TRBJ2-7, with D unclear. Germline V gene data show CDR1 as MNHEY and CDR2 as SVGEGT. The ends were cut back, 2 bases at V and 6 bases at J, with 8 bases in the middle. CDR3 size: 12 residues. CDR3 in DNA: TGTGCCAGCAGTTACGGGGTGAGCGAGCAGTACTTC. It encodes CASSYGVSEQYF.

This clonotype was counted between two and nine times. V and J are TRBV7-9 and TRBJ2-7; tentatively, D is TRBD1 or TRBD2 (5 bases each). The CDR3 is made up of 16 amino acids. Germline CDR1 SEHNR, CDR2 FQNEAQ (reference sequence). Trimming stripped 4 bases from V and 3 bases from J, with 19 bases between. CDR3 sequence: CASSSTSSGAVYEQYF. The CDR3 DNA is TGTGCCAGCAGCTCAACCTCTTCCGGGGCGGTCTACGAGCAGTACTTC.

This clonotype occurred many times. The CDR3 sequence is CASRRLAELSSYNEQFF. The CDR3 DNA follows: TGTGCCAGCAGAAGATTAGCGGAACTTAGCTCCTACAATGAGCAGTTCTTC. The chain couples TRBV7-8 to TRBJ2-1; the D gene is possibly TRBD2 (6 bases). The V and J ends lost 6 bases and 0 bases respectively, with 18 bases between them. CDR1 SGHVS and CDR2 FQNEAQ come from the germline V gene. This CDR3 region has 17 residues.

In its sample, this clonotype was seen a few times. V and J are TRBV19 and TRBJ2-7, with 7 bases aligning to TRBD1. This CDR3 contains 13 residues. The V segment lost 4 bases and the J segment 6 bases; nucleotides outside the gene matches: 6. CDR1 LNHDA and CDR2 SQIVND come from the germline V gene (reference sequence). The CDR3 loop is CASSTGDSFEQYF. CDR3 in DNA: TGTGCCAGTAGTACAGGGGACAGTTTCGAGCAGTACTTC.

The rearrangement links TRBV2 to TRBJ2-3; 8 bases line up with TRBD2. Trimming cost V 9 bases and J 4 bases; bases outside gene matches: 12. The CDR3 runs to 15 residues. The germline V gene encodes CDR1 SNHLY and CDR2 FYNNEI. The CDR3 sequence: CARGGVAGPPDTQYF. CDR3 in DNA: TGTGCCAGAGGCGGGGTAGCGGGGCCCCCAGATACGCAGTATTTT.